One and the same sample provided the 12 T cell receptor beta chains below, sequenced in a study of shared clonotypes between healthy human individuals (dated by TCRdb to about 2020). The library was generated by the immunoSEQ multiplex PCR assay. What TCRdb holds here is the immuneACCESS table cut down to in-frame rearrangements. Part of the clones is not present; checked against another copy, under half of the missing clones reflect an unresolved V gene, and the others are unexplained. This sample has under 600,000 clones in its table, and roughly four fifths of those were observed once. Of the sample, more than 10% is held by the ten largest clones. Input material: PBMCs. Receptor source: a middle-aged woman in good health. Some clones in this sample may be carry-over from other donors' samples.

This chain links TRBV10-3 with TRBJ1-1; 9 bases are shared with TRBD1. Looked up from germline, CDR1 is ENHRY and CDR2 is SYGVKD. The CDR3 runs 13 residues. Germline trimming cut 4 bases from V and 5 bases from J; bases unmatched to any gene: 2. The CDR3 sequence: CAISGGQGTEAFF. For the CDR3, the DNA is TGTGCCATCAGTGGAGGACAGGGGACTGAAGCTTTCTTT.

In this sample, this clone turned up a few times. DNA of the CDR3: TGTGCCAGCAGCAAGGGGCCGGTCAGGGGGCTCACCGGGGAGCTGTTTTTT. Its translation is CASSKGPVRGLTGELFF. J is TRBJ2-2 and V is TRBV7-2; 8 bases fit TRBD1. Germline CDR1 reads SGHTA; CDR2 reads FQGNSA. The trim removed 5 bases at V and 4 bases at J, leaving 12 bases unmatched. CDR3 length equals 17 residues.

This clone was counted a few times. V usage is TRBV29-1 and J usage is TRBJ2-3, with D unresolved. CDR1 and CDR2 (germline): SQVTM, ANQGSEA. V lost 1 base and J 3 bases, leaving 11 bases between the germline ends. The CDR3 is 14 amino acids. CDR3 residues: CSVEGFLTTDTQYF. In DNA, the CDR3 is TGCAGCGTTGAAGGGTTTTTGACTACAGATACGCAGTATTTT.

The CDR3 here is CASSDSGSNTEAFF. In nucleotides, the CDR3 is TGTGCCAGCAGCGACTCGGGGTCGAACACTGAAGCTTTCTTT. The rearrangement uses TRBV6-5 and TRBJ1-1; no clear D gene. The CDR3 is 14 residues long. Germline CDR1 MNHEY, CDR2 SVGAGI. V was cut by 6 bases and J by 1 base, with 12 bases left in between.

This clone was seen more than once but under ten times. The CDR3 region has the DNA TGTGCCAGCAGCTTTCGAGGGGTCCGGGGCAATCAGCCCCAGCATTTT. Protein product: CASSFRGVRGNQPQHF. The chain employs TRBV7-6 and TRBJ1-5; TRBD1 might be the D (5 bases). Trimming removed 3 bases at V and 2 bases at J, with 14 bases between. The V gene's germline CDR1 is SGHVS and CDR2 FNYEAQ. The CDR3 extends over 16 amino acids.

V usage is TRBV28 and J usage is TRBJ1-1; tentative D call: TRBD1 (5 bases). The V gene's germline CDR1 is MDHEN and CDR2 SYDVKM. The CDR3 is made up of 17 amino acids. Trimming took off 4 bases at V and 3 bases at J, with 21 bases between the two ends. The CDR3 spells CASSSPMGRRRDTEAFF. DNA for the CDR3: TGTGCCAGCAGTTCCCCCATGGGACGGAGGAGGGACACTGAAGCTTTCTTT.

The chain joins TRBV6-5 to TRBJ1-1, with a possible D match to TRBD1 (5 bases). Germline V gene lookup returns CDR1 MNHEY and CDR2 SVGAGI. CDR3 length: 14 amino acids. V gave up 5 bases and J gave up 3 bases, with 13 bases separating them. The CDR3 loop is CASSMARAHTEAFF. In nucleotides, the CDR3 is TGTGCCAGCAGTATGGCCAGGGCCCACACTGAAGCTTTCTTT.

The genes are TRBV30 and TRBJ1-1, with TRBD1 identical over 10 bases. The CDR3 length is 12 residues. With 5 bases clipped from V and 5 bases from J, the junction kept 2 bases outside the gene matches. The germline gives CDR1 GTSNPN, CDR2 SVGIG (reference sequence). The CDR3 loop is CAWGQGDTEAFF. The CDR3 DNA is TGTGCCTGGGGACAGGGGGATACTGAAGCTTTCTTT.

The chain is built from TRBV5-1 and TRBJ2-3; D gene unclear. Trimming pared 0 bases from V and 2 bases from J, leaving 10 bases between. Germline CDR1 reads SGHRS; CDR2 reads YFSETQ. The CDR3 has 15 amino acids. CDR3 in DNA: TGCGCCAGCAGCTTGGCCAAAGTAGTCACAGATACGCAGTATTTT. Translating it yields CASSLAKVVTDTQYF.

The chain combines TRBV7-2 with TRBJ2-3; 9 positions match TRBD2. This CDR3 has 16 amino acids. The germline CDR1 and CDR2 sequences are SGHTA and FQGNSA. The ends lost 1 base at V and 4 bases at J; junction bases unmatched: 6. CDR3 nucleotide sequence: TGTGCCAGCAGCTTAGTGGTTAGCGGGAGCGCAGATACGCAGTATTTT. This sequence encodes CASSLVVSGSADTQYF.

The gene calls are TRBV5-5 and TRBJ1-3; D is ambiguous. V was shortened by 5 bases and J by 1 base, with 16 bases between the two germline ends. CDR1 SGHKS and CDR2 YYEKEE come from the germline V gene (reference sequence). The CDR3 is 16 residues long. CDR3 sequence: CASRNPLGRSGNTIYF. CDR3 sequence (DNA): TGTGCCAGCAGAAACCCGCTCGGACGGTCTGGAAACACCATATATTTT.

CDR3 in amino acids: CASSYPGPNQPQHF. Written as DNA, the CDR3 is TGTGCCAGCAGTTACCCAGGGCCCAATCAGCCCCAGCATTTT. The chain joins TRBV28 to TRBJ1-5; D might be TRBD1 (5 bases). V was clipped by 4 bases and J by 3 bases, with 10 bases between them. The germline V gene encodes CDR1 MDHEN and CDR2 SYDVKM. The CDR3 loop spans 14 amino acids.